The rows below give T cell receptor beta chains drawn from one sample of a study of blood T cell repertoires in COVID-19. TCRdb's table, derived via immunoSEQ multiplex PCR, lists solely in-frame clones and lacks some. This sample carries 200,000 to 300,000 clones, 75% to 90% of them seen once, and the ten largest clones take about an eighth. The material sequenced was peripheral blood. Source of these receptors: a woman in her fifties or sixties with active or convalescent COVID-19. Each CDR3 is given with its conserved first and last residue. The order of the fields is V gene, J gene, CDR3 protein.

>TRBV28|TRBJ2-3
CASGGGLRRTDTQYF
>TRBV11-2|TRBJ2-7
CASSLFNEQYF
>TRBV6-2/TRBV6-3|TRBJ1-1
CASSRRSPEAFF
>TRBV7-3|TRBJ1-6
CASSFRAGGNSPLHF
>TRBV6-2/TRBV6-3|TRBJ1-2
CASSATGNYGYTF
>TRBV27|TRBJ2-1
CASSSRLARNHNEQFF
>TRBV5-6|TRBJ1-1
CASSPAYRQGNTEAFF
>TRBV7-2|TRBJ1-4
CASSLAGTGQEKLFF
>TRBV27|TRBJ1-1
CASSPRQGETEAFF
>TRBV9|TRBJ1-3
CASSPQVGIAPGNTIYF
>TRBV3-1/TRBV3-2|TRBJ2-5
CASSQRHISSGGEETQYF
>TRBV11-2|TRBJ2-3
CASSFAPASGDQWDTQYF
>TRBV7-9|TRBJ1-5
CASSKPDSNQPQHF
>TRBV7-9|TRBJ1-2
CASSYETGGYGYTF
>TRBV7-2|TRBJ1-6
CASSLGSSYNSPLHF
>TRBV12-3/TRBV12-4|TRBJ2-1
CASSSYPSDEQFF
>TRBV18|TRBJ1-1
CATQTGANTEAFF
>TRBV4-1|TRBJ1-4
CASSRSTATNEKLFF
>TRBV7-2|TRBJ2-7
CASSSGWSSYEQYF
>TRBV7-9|TRBJ1-5
CASSFSSQPQHF
>TRBV7-3|TRBJ2-5
CASSPRGAGGQETQYF
>TRBV30|TRBJ1-6
CAWVPGGYTFSPLHF
>TRBV5-1|TRBJ1-5
CASSLTGEGPQHF
>TRBV6-5|TRBJ1-1
CASGSLSEAFF
>TRBV4-3|TRBJ1-2
CASSQTDYDGYTF
>TRBV7-9|TRBJ2-1
CASSVPGLATSYNEQFF
>TRBV24-1|TRBJ1-1
CATSDLRDKSCTEAFF
>TRBV7-9|TRBJ2-2
CASSPGTGELFF
>TRBV2|TRBJ1-4
CASKLGHPNEKLFF
>TRBV7-8|TRBJ2-7
CASSLQIAGSSYEQYF
>TRBV30|TRBJ1-5
CAWSREGNQPQHF
>TRBV19|TRBJ1-3
CASRLTGDSGNTIYF
>TRBV10-3|TRBJ1-1
CAISPQGAGNTEAFF